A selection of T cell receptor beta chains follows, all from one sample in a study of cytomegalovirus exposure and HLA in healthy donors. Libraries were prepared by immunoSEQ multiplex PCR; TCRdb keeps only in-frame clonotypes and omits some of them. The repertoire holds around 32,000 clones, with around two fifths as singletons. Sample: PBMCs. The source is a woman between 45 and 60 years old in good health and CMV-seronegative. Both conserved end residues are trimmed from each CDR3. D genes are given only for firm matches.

CDR3: ASSELQGAGEQY; D: TRBD1; length: 12; V: TRBV18
CDR3: ASSQGVAGPNTEAF; D: .; length: 14; V: TRBV14
CDR3: ASSLGGTGELF; D: .; length: 11; V: TRBV19
CDR3: ASSSLAGGNTDTQY; D: TRBD2; length: 14; V: TRBV5-1
CDR3: ASSESGEGGETQY; D: .; length: 13; V: TRBV10-1
CDR3: ASSLKTGEYTQY; D: TRBD1; length: 12; V: TRBV5-6
CDR3: ASNPDRYEQY; D: .; length: 10; V: TRBV6-1
CDR3: ASSSGRGQVREQF; D: TRBD1; length: 13; V: TRBV5-6
CDR3: ASSLGPGTNTEAF; D: .; length: 13; V: TRBV5-6
CDR3: ASSPPHRGGYNEQF; D: TRBD1; length: 14; V: TRBV11-2
CDR3: ASSLSPSGGGTGELF; D: TRBD2; length: 15; V: TRBV5-1
CDR3: ASSLARTTNEKLF; D: .; length: 13; V: TRBV5-1
CDR3: ASSPGQGARRGYT; D: TRBD1; length: 13; V: TRBV2
CDR3: ASSTTPSYEQY; D: .; length: 11; V: TRBV5-4
CDR3: ASSETRQGLAGNTIY; D: TRBD1; length: 15; V: TRBV6-1
CDR3: AWSVGQSTDTQY; D: .; length: 12; V: TRBV30
CDR3: ASSLRGSRIQPQH; D: .; length: 13; V: TRBV5-6
CDR3: ASSLGLASASTGELF; D: .; length: 15; V: TRBV7-3
CDR3: ASSLNQAYEQY; D: .; length: 11; V: TRBV11-2
CDR3: SVRAGNTEAF; D: .; length: 10; V: TRBV29-1
CDR3: ATSRGSTDTQY; D: .; length: 11; V: TRBV7-3
CDR3: ASSLSPGQNSYEQY; D: TRBD1; length: 14; V: TRBV2
CDR3: ASSQAEREGPETQY; D: TRBD2; length: 14; V: TRBV4-2
CDR3: ASSPPRLPRDTQY; D: .; length: 13; V: TRBV7-2
CDR3: ASSPGTGGYEQY; D: TRBD1; length: 12; V: TRBV18
CDR3: AWSGALAGGGNEQF; D: TRBD2; length: 14; V: TRBV30
CDR3: SSSASYEQY; D: .; length: 9; V: TRBV7-9
CDR3: ASFRTPFTSGSPNEQF; D: TRBD2; length: 16; V: TRBV28
CDR3: ASSRQGWSGELF; D: TRBD1; length: 12; V: TRBV28
CDR3: AISTFSLSGANVLT; D: .; length: 14; V: TRBV10-3
CDR3: ASSLGQGGYT; D: TRBD1; length: 10; V: TRBV5-1
CDR3: ARSLGLLPPQH; D: .; length: 11; V: TRBV5-3